This T cell receptor (beta chain) stems from a study of tumor-infiltrating lymphocytes in oesophageal squamous cell carcinoma. TCRdb reanalysed the PCR reads using MiXCR and keeps one entry per CDR3 protein. The data show about 13,000 distinct CDR3 sequences, roughly half seen once. Per germline, CDR1 MNHEY and CDR2 SVGAGI. V shed 10 bases, J shed 4 bases, and the junction held 9 bases outside the gene matches. This CDR3 region has 13 residues. The receptor was derived from a female donor with esophageal squamous cell carcinoma. Input material: blood. The V gene is TRBV6-5, the J gene TRBJ2-5, with 7 bases that match TRBD2. The CDR3 coding sequence is TGTGCCATCGGAAGCGGGATCCCAGAGACCCAGTACTTC. Translated, it gives CAIGSGIPETQYF.